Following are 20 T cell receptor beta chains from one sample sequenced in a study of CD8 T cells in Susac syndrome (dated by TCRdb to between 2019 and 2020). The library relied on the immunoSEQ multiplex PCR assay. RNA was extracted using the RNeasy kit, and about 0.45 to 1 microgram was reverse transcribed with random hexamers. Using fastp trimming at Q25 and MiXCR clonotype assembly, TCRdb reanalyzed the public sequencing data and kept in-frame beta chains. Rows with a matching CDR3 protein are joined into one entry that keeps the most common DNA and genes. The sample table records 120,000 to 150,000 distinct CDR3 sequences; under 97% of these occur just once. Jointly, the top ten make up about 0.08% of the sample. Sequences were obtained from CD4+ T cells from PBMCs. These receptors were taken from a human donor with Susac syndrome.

The CDR3, as DNA: TGTGCCAGCAACCCCCGGGTTGGGAGACGGTACGAGCAGTACTTC. Its protein product is CASNPRVGRRYEQYF. This chain links TRBV6-5 with TRBJ2-7; TRBD2 is a possible D gene (5 bases). The CDR3 has 15 amino acids. Trimming took 7 bases from V and 4 from J, leaving 20 bases between them. Per germline, CDR1 MNHEY and CDR2 SVGAGI.

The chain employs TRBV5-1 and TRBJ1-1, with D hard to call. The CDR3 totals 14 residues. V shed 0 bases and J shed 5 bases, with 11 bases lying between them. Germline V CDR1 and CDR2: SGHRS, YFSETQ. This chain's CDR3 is CASSLADHSTEAFF. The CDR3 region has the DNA TGCGCCAGCAGCTTGGCGGACCATTCGACTGAAGCTTTCTTT.

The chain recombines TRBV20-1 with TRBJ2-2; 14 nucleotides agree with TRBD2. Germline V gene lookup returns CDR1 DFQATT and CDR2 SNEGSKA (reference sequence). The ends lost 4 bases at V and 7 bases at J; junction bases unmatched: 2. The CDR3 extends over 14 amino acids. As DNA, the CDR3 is TGCAGTGCTATCGGACTAGCGGGAGGCGGGGAGCTGTTTTTT. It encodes CSAIGLAGGGELFF.

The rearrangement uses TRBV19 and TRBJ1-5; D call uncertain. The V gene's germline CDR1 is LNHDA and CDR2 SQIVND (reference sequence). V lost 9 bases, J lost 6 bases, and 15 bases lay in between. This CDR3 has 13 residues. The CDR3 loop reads CASSSGFGQPQHF. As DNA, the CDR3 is TGTGCCAGCAGCTCGGGATTTGGTCAGCCCCAGCATTTT.

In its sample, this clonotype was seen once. DNA of the CDR3: TGTGCCAGCAGTGATCAGCGACAGGGGAGAGCCAAAAACATTCAGTACTTC. It is translated as CASSDQRQGRAKNIQYF. This chain joins TRBV6-2 or TRBV6-3 and TRBJ2-4; 8 nucleotides match TRBD1. CDR3 length equals 17 residues. Germline-derived CDR1 and CDR2 are MNHEY and SVGEGT. V lost 5 bases, J lost 0 bases, and 9 bases stayed unmatched.

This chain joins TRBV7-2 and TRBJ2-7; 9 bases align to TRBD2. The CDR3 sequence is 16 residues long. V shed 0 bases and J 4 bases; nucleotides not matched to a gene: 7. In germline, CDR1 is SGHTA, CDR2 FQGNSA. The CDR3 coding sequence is TGTGCCAGCAGCTTAGCCCCCGTTAGCGGGGGTTACGAGCAGTACTTC. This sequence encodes CASSLAPVSGGYEQYF. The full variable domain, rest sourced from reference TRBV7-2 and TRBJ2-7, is GAGVSQSPSNKVTEKGKDVELRCDPISGHTALYWYRQSLGQGLEFLIYFQGNSAPDKSGLPSDRFSAERTGGSVSTLTIQRTQQEDSAVYLCASSLAPVSGGYEQYFGPGTRLTVT.

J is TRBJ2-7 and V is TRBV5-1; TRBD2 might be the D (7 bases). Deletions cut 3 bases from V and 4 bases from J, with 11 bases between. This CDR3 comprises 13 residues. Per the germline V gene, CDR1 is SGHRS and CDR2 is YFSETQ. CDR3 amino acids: CASSWGGRYEQYF. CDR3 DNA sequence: TGCGCCAGCAGCTGGGGGGGGCGTTACGAGCAGTACTTC.

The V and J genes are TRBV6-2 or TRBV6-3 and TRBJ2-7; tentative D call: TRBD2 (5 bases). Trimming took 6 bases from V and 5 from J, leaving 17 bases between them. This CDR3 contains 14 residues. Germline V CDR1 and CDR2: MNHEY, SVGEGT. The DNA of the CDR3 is TGTGCCAGCAGCCCCCGCCGGGGAATAAACGAGCAGTACTTC. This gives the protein CASSPRRGINEQYF.

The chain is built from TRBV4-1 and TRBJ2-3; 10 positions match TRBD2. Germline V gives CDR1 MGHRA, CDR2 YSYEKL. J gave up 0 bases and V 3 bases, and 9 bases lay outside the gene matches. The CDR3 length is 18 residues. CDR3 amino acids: CASSHLVLAGGSTDTQYF. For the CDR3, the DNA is TGCGCCAGCAGCCACTTAGTTTTAGCGGGAGGCAGCACAGATACGCAGTATTTT.

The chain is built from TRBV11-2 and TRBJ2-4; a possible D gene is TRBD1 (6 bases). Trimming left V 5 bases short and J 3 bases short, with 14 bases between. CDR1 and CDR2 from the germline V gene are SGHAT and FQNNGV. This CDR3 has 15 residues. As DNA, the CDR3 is TGTGCCAGCAGCCCACAGGGCGGTGTCAAAAACATTCAGTACTTC. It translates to CASSPQGGVKNIQYF.

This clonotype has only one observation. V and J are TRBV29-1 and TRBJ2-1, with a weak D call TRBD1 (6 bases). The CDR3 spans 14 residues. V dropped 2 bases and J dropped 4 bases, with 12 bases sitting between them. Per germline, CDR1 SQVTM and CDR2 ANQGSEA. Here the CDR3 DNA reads TGCAGCGTTGAAAATGGACAGATATACAATGAGCAGTTCTTC. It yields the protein CSVENGQIYNEQFF.

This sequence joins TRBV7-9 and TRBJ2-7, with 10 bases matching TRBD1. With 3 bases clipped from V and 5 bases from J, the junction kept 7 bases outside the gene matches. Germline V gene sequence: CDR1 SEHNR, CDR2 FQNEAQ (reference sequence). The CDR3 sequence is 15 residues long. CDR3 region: CASSFTGTGAHEQYF. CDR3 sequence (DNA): TGTGCCAGCAGCTTCACCGGGACAGGGGCCCACGAGCAGTACTTC.

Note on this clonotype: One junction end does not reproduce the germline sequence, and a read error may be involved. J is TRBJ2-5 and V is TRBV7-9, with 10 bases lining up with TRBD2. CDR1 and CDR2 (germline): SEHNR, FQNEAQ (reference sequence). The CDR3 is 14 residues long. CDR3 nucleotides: TGTGCCAGCAGCCTAGCAACTAGCGGGAAGACCCAGTACTTC. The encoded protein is CASSLATSGKTQYF.

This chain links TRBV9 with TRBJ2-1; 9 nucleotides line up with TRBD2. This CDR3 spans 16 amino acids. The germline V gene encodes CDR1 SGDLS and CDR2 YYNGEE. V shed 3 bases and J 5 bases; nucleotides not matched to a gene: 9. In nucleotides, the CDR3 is TGTGCCAGCAGCGCTTGGGGTGGGACTAGCAACAATGAGCAGTTCTTC. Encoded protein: CASSAWGGTSNNEQFF.

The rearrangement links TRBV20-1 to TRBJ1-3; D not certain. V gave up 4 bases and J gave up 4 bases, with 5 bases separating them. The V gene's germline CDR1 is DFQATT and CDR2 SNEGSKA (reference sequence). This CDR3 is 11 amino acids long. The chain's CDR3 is CSAILGNTIYF. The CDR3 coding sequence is TGCAGTGCTATCTTGGGAAACACCATATATTTT.

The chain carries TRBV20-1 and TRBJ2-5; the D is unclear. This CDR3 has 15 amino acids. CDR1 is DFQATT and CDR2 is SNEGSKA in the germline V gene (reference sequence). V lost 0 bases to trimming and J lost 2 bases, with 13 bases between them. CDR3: CSARDQQNFQETQYF. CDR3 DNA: TGCAGTGCTAGAGATCAGCAGAACTTTCAAGAGACCCAGTACTTC.

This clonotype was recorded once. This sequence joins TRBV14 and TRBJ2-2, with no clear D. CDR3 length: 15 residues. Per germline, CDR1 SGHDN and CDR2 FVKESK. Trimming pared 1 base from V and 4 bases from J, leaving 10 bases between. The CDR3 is CASSQAPISTGELFF. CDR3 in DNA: TGTGCCAGCAGCCAAGCTCCGATTTCCACCGGGGAGCTGTTTTTT. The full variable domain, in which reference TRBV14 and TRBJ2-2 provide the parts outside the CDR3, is EAGVTQFPSHSVIEKGQTVTLRCDPISGHDNLYWYRRVMGKEIKFLLHFVKESKQDESGMPNNRFLAERTGGTYSTLKVQPAELEDSGVYFCASSQAPISTGELFFGEGSRLTVL.

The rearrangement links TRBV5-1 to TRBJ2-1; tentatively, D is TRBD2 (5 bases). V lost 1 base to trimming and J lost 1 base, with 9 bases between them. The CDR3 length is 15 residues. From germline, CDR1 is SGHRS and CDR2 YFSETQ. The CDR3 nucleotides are TGCGCCAGCAGCTTGAGCGGACTTTCCTACAATGAGCAGTTCTTC. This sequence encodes CASSLSGLSYNEQFF. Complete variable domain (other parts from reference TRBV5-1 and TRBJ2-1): KAGVTQTPRYLIKTRGQQVTLSCSPISGHRSVSWYQQTPGQGLQFLFEYFSETQRNKGNFPGRFSGRQFSNSRSEMNVSTLELGDSALYLCASSLSGLSYNEQFFGPGTRLTVL.

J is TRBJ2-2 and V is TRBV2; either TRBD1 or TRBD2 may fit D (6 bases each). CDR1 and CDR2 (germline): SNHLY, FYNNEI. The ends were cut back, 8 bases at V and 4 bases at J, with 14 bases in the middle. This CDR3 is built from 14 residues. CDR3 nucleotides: TGTGCCAGCCTGAGGGGGGACACCACCGGGGAGCTGTTTTTT. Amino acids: CASLRGDTTGELFF.

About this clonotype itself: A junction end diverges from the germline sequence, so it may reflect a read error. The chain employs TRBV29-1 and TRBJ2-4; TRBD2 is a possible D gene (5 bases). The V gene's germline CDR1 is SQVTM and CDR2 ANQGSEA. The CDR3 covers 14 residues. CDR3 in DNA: TGCAGCGTAATGCCACAGCTAGCCAAAAACATTCAGTGCTTC. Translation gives CSVMPQLAKNIQCF.